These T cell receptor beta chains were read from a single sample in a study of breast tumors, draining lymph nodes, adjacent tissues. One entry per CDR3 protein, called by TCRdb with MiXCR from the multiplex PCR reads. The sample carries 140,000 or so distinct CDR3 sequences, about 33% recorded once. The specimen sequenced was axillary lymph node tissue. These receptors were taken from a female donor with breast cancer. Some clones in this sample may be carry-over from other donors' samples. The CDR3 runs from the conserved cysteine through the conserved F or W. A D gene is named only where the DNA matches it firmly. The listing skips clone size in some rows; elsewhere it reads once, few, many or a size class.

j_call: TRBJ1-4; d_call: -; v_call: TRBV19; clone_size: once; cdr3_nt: TGTGCCAGTAGTACAACACGAGAAAAACTGTTTTTT; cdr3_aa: CASSTTREKLFF
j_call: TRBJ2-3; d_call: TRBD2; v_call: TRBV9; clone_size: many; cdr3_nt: TGTGCCAGCAGCGTAGAAGCGGGGACTAGCTGGAGCACAGATACGCAGTATTTT; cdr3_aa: CASSVEAGTSWSTDTQYF
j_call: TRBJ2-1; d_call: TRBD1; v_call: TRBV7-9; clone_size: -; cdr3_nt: TGTGCCAGCAGCACGTTGATACAGGGGGCAGGAGATACGCAGTTCTTC; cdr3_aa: CASSTLIQGAGDTQFF
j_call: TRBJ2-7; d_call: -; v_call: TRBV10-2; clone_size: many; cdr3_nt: TGCGCCAGCAGTGCCGAGCCAAGCAACTACGAGCAGTACTTC; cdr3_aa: CASSAEPSNYEQYF
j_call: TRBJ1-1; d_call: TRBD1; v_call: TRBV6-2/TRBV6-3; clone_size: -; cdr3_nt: TGTGCCAGCAGGATCGGACAGGGAGGTGAAGCTTTCTTT; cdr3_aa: CASRIGQGGEAFF
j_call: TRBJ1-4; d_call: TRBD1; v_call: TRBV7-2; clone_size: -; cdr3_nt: TGTGCCAGCAGCCAAGATGGGACAGGGGGCGAAAAACTGTTTTTT; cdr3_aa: CASSQDGTGGEKLFF
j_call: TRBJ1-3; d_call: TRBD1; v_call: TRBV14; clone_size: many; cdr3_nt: TGTGCCAGCAGCAAACAGGGGGCGCAGGGAAACACCATATATTTT; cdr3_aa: CASSKQGAQGNTIYF
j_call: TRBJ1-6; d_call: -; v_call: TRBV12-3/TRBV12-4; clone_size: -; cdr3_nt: TGTGCCAGCAGTACCACTTCCTATAATTCACCCCTCCACTTT; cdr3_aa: CASSTTSYNSPLHF
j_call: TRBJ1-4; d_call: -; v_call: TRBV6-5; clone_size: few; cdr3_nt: TGTGCCAGCAGTCACTCGTGGGCAGGCCTGAATGAAAAACTGTTTTTT; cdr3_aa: CASSHSWAGLNEKLFF
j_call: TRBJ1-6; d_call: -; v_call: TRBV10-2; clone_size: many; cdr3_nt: TGCGCCAGCAGTGCTAGCGGGGCGCAGACCCTCCACTTT; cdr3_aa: CASSASGAQTLHF
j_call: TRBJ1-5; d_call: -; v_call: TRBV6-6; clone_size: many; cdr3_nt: TGTGCCAGCACCTACGGGGGTCAGCCCCAGCATTTT; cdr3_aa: CASTYGGQPQHF
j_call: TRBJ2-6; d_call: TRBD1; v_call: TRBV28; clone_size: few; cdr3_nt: TGTGCCAGCAGCCCCGACAGGGTGGGGGGGGCCAACGTCCTGACTTTC; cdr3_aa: CASSPDRVGGANVLTF
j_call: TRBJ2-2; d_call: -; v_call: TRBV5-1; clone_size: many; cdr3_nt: TGCGCCAGCAGCTGGAAGGGGGGGAACACCGGGGAGCTGTTTTTT; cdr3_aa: CASSWKGGNTGELFF
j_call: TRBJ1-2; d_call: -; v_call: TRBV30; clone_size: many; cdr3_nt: TGTGCCTGGAGAGGTGTGACGGCGAACTATGGCTACACCTTC; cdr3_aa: CAWRGVTANYGYTF
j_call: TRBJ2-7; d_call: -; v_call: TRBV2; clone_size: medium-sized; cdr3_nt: TGTGCCAGCAGTGGCAATTACGAGCAGTACTTC; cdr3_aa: CASSGNYEQYF
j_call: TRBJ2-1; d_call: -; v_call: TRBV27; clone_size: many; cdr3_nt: TGTGCCACTTTGAGGGGCAATGAGCAGTTCTTC; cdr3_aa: CATLRGNEQFF
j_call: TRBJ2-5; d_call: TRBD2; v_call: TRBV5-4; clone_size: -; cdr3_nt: TGTGCCAGCAGCTCCGCGGGGGGAGGAGAGACCCAGTACTTC; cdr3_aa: CASSSAGGGETQYF
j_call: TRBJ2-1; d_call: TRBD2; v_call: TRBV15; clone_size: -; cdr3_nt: TGTGCCACCAGCAGCCCAAGGGCGGGGGTGGGAGTTTCGTGGTACAATGAGCAGTTCTTC; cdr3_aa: CATSSPRAGVGVSWYNEQFF
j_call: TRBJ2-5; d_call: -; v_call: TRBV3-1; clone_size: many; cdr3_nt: TGTGCCAGCAGCCAAGCAGGGAGCGGTCCCGAGACCCAGTACTTC; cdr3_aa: CASSQAGSGPETQYF
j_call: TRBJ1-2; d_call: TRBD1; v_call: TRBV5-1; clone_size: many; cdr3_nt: TGCGCCAGCAGCTCTAATTCTTGGGACAGTTATTTTCGAGGTGAATGGGCTAACTATGGCTACACCTTC; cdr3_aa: CASSSNSWDSYFRGEWANYGYTF
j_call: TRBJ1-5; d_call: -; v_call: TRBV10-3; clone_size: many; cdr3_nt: TGTGCCATCAGTGAGTCTGGTGGTCAGCCCCAGCATTTT; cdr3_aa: CAISESGGQPQHF
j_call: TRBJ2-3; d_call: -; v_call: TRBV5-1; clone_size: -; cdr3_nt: TGCGCCAGCAGCATACAGGGATCTGGCACAGATACGCAGTATTTT; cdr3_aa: CASSIQGSGTDTQYF
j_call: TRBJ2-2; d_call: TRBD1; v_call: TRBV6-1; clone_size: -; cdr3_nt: TGTGCCAGCAGCCAGGGCTCAGGGACAGGGGGCACCGGGGAGCTGTTTTTT; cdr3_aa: CASSQGSGTGGTGELFF
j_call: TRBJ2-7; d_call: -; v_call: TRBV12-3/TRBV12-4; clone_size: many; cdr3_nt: TGTGCCAGCAGTTTAGTTACCTCCTACGAGCAGTACTTC; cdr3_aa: CASSLVTSYEQYF
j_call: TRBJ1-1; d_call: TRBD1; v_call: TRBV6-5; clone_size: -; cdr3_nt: TGTGCCAGCAATCGACCAGGGGGCTACACTGAAGCTTTCTTT; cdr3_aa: CASNRPGGYTEAFF
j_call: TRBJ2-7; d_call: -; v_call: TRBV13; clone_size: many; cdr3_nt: TGTGCCAGCAGGCCTCGGGGCAAAGGAACGTACGAGCAGTACTTC; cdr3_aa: CASRPRGKGTYEQYF
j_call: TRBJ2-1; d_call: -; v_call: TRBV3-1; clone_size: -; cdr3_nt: TGTGCCAGCAGCCAAGATTCAAGGTGGGGCTTGCCCTACAATGAGCAGTTCTTC; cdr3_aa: CASSQDSRWGLPYNEQFF
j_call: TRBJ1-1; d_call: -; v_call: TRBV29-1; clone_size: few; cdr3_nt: TGCAGCGTCGACCGGGGGCTTAACACTGAAGCTTTCTTT; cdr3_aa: CSVDRGLNTEAFF
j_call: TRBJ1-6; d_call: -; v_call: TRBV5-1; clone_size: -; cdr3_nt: TGCGCCGGCAGCTTGGGCGATATGGGTCTGGTCTTCTATAATTCACCCCTCCACTTT; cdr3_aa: CAGSLGDMGLVFYNSPLHF
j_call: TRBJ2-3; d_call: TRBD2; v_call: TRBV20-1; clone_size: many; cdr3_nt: TGCAGTGCGGTCGGACTAGCGGGGTCGGGACACACTACAGATACGCAGTATTTT; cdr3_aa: CSAVGLAGSGHTTDTQYF
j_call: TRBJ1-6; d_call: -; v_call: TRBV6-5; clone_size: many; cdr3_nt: TGTGCCAGCCAGGACGGACATCGTTCACCCCTCCACTTT; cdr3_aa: CASQDGHRSPLHF
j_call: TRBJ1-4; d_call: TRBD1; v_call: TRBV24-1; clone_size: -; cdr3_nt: TGTGCCACCAGTGATCCCGGGACAGATGAAAAACTGTTTTTT; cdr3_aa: CATSDPGTDEKLFF
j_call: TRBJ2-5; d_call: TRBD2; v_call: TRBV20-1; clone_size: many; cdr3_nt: TGCAGTGCTAGACTCACTAGCGGGGGCGGGGAGACCCAGTACTTC; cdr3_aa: CSARLTSGGGETQYF
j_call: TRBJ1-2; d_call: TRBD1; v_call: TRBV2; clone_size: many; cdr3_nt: TGTGCCAGCAGACGCAGGGGGTTGAACTATGGCTACACCTTC; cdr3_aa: CASRRRGLNYGYTF
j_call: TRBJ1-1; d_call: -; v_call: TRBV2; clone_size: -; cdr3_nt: TGTGCCGTCAGCACAGGGTCGTTTTTATGGAACACTGAAGCTCTCTTT; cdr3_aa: CAVSTGSFLWNTEALF
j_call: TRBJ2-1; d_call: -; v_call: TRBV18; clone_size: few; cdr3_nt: TGTGCCAGCTCACGGGAGGCCTCCTACAATGAGCAGTTCTTC; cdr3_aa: CASSREASYNEQFF
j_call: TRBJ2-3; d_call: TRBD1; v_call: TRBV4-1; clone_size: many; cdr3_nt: TGCGCCAGCAGCCACTCCGGACAGGGTACAGATACGCAGTATTTT; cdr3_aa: CASSHSGQGTDTQYF
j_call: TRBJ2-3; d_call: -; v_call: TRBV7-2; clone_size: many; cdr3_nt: TGTGCCAGCAGCTTAGTGATTTCCGCTACACGACCGTATTTT; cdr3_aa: CASSLVISATRPYF
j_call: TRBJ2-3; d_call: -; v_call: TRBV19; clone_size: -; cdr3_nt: TGTGCCAGTAGTACGGGACGGACCCTCACTCCCACAGATACGCAGTATTTT; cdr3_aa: CASSTGRTLTPTDTQYF
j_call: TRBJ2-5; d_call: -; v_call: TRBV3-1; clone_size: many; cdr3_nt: TGTGCCAGCAGCCAAGTAATTAGGGGGACCCAGTACTTC; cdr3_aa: CASSQVIRGTQYF
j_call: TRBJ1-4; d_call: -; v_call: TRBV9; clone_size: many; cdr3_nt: TGTGCCAGCAGCGTAGCTGCACAGTATAATGAAAAACTGTTTTTT; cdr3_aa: CASSVAAQYNEKLFF
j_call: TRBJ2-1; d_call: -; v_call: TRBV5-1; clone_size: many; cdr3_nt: TGCGCCAGCAGCCCGAGGGCTGTCGAAAATGAGCAGTTCTTC; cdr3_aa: CASSPRAVENEQFF
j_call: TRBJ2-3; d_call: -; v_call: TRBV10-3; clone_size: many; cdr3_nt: TGTGCCAGCAGCGGAAGCACAGATACGCAGTATTTT; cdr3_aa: CASSGSTDTQYF
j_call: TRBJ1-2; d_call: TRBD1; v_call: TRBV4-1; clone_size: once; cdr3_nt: TGCGCCAGCAGCCAAGAGTCCGGGCAGGGGGGCGGCTACACCTTC; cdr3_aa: CASSQESGQGGGYTF
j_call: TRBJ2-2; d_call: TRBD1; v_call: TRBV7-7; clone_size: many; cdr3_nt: TGTGCTACCTCGACAGGGGGTGGCACCGGGGAGCTGTTTTTT; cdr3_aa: CATSTGGGTGELFF
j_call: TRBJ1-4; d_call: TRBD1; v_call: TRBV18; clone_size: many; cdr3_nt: TGTGCCAGCTCACGGGACCAGGGGGAGACTAATGAAAAACTGTTTTTT; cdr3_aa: CASSRDQGETNEKLFF
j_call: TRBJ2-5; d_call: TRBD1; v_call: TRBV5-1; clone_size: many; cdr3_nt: TGCGCCAGCAGCTCACAGGGGGCCCAAGACACCCAGTACTTC; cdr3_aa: CASSSQGAQDTQYF
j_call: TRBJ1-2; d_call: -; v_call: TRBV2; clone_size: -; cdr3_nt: TGTGCCAGCAGTAGGGACGTCGGTGGCTACACCTTC; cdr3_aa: CASSRDVGGYTF